One sample yielded the 31 T cell receptor beta chains listed below, sequenced in a study of Graves' ophthalmopathy and Graves' hyperthyroidism. Investigators amplified TCR beta CDR3 regions from RNA transcripts. An opening RT-PCR round employed HTBI primers and preceded a second-round multiplex PCR. TCRdb passed the multiplex PCR reads through MiXCR, listing each CDR3 protein once. The repertoire includes hundreds of thousands of distinct CDR3 sequences, around 50% of them detected once, and more than 45% sits in the top ten. The sequencing input was peripheral blood. These receptors were taken from an adult man with Graves' ophthalmopathy.

This clonotype has a handful of counts. CDR3 nucleotides: TGCAGTGCTAGCCAGTCTAAAGAGACCCAGTACTTC. Its translation: CSASQSKETQYF. The genes are TRBV20-1 and TRBJ2-5; D remains ambiguous. Per germline, CDR1 DFQATT and CDR2 SNEGSKA (reference sequence). The CDR3 is 12 amino acids. Trimming pared 3 bases from V and 3 bases from J, leaving 8 bases between.

The chain recombines TRBV4-1 with TRBJ1-2; no firm D call. The CDR3 consists of 15 residues. The germline V and J ends were trimmed by 0 bases and 5 bases, with 13 bases remaining between them. Per the germline V gene, CDR1 is MGHRA and CDR2 is YSYEKL. The CDR3 protein is CASSQDGSGIYGYTF. CDR3 nucleotide sequence: TGCGCCAGCAGCCAAGATGGGTCGGGGATTTATGGCTACACCTTC.

The gene calls are TRBV7-8 and TRBJ2-2; TRBD2 aligns across 12 bases. The CDR3 covers 18 residues. CDR1 is SGHVS and CDR2 is FQNEAQ in the germline V gene. V dropped 2 bases and J dropped 5; count of bases not matched to a gene: 9. CDR3 loop: CASSLWASGGAVTGELFF. CDR3 nucleotides: TGTGCCAGCAGCTTATGGGCTAGCGGGGGGGCTGTGACCGGGGAGCTGTTTTTT.

There are a few counts of this clonotype. The chain joins TRBV7-3 to TRBJ2-7; TRBD1 is a possible D gene (5 bases). V was clipped by 3 bases and J by 5 bases, with 14 bases between them. Germline V gene sequence: CDR1 SGHTA, CDR2 FQGTGA. CDR3 length equals 14 residues. The CDR3 nucleotides read TGTGCCAGCAGCTTGGCAGGGAATACCCACGAGCAGTACTTC. Its protein product is CASSLAGNTHEQYF. Based on the CDR3 plus reference TRBV7-3 and TRBJ2-7, the full variable domain is GAGVSQTPSNKVTEKGKYVELRCDPISGHTALYWYRQSLGQGPEFLIYFQGTGAADDSGLPNDRFFAVRPEGSVSTLKIQRTERGDSAVYLCASSLAGNTHEQYFGPGTRLTVT.

This clonotype was counted between two and nine times. This chain links TRBV5-6 with TRBJ2-5, with TRBD1 matching over 7 bases. CDR3 length equals 15 residues. The V segment lost 4 bases and the J segment 3 bases; nucleotides outside the gene matches: 9. Germline CDR1 is SGHDT and CDR2 is YYEEEE. This CDR3 reads CASSIHTGTEETQYF. In DNA, the CDR3 is TGTGCCAGCAGCATCCACACCGGGACAGAAGAGACCCAGTACTTC.

The chain uses TRBV11-1 and TRBJ2-7; the match to TRBD1 covers 10 bases. The length of the CDR3 is 16 residues. V trimming: 5 bases; J trimming: 6 bases; junction bases outside the gene matches: 13. Germline CDR1 is SGHAT and CDR2 is FQDESV (reference sequence). As DNA, the CDR3 is TGTGCCAGCAGCCAAATGGAGGGACAGGGGTCGGTCGAGCAGTACTTC. Translated: CASSQMEGQGSVEQYF. The full variable domain, rest sourced from reference TRBV11-1 and TRBJ2-7, is EAEVAQSPRYKITEKSQAVAFWCDPISGHATLYWYRQILGQGPELLVQFQDESVVDDSQLPKDRFSAERLKGVDSTLKIQPAELGDSAMYLCASSQMEGQGSVEQYFGPGTRLTVT.

The chain links TRBV20-1 to TRBJ2-5, with D possibly matching TRBD1 (5 bases). Germline CDR1 reads DFQATT; CDR2 reads SNEGSKA (reference sequence). The CDR3 covers 14 residues. Trimming shortened V by 3 bases and J by 5 bases, and 16 bases separated the two germline ends. This CDR3 is CSASSQTVRETQYF. In nucleotides, the CDR3 is TGCAGTGCTAGTTCTCAGACAGTCCGGGAGACCCAGTACTTC.

The CDR3 nucleotides read TGTGCCAGCTTCCCGGGACAGGGGGCGATCTTCTCCTACGAGCAGTACTTC. It specifies CASFPGQGAIFSYEQYF. The genes are TRBV10-3 and TRBJ2-7; 12 positions match TRBD1. The V gene's germline CDR1 is ENHRY and CDR2 SYGVKD. Unmatched junction bases numbered 13, after V lost 10 bases and J lost 0 bases. The CDR3 has 17 amino acids.

This clonotype occurred once. The chain combines TRBV10-3 with TRBJ2-7, with 8 bases aligning to TRBD1. The length of the CDR3 is 14 residues. The J segment lost 3 bases and the V segment lost 7 bases, leaving 8 bases of the junction unmatched. Germline V gives CDR1 ENHRY, CDR2 SYGVKD. CDR3 residues: CAINVQGADYEQYF. CDR3 DNA sequence: TGTGCCATCAACGTCCAGGGGGCTGACTACGAGCAGTACTTC.

The chain is built from TRBV7-8 and TRBJ1-5; perhaps TRBD1 as D (5 bases). The germline gives CDR1 SGHVS, CDR2 FQNEAQ. This CDR3 is 16 amino acids long. V was pared by 1 base and J by 1 base, with 11 bases between. This CDR3 is CASSLGYRPSNQPQHF. CDR3 nucleotide sequence: TGTGCCAGCAGCTTAGGGTACAGGCCGAGCAATCAGCCCCAGCATTTT.

In this sample, this clonotype turned up many times. The CDR3 DNA is TGTGCCATCAGTGGCGGGACAGCGCAGAATGGCTACACCTTC. Its translation: CAISGGTAQNGYTF. The chain links TRBV10-3 to TRBJ1-2; 7 bases map to TRBD1. The CDR3 is 14 residues long. V gave up 4 bases and J gave up 6 bases; unmatched junction bases: 8. CDR1 ENHRY and CDR2 SYGVKD come from the germline V gene.

This chain joins TRBV7-9 and TRBJ2-5; D unclear. This CDR3 is 12 amino acids long. V lost 3 bases, J lost 3 bases, and 5 bases lay in between. Looked up from germline, CDR1 is SEHNR and CDR2 is FQNEAQ (reference sequence). The DNA for the CDR3 is TGTGCCAGCAGCTTGAGTGAAGAGACCCAGTACTTC. Residues: CASSLSEETQYF.

The chain employs TRBV19 and TRBJ2-6, with TRBD1 matching over 9 bases. CDR1 LNHDA and CDR2 SQIVND come from the germline V gene (reference sequence). V lost 3 bases to trimming and J lost 0 bases; unmatched junction nucleotides: 6. The length of the CDR3 is 18 residues. The CDR3 loop reads CASSMGDREYSGANVLTF. CDR3 coding DNA: TGTGCCAGTAGTATGGGGGACAGGGAATACTCTGGGGCCAACGTCCTGACTTTC.

This clonotype was detected only a few times. The chain carries TRBV2 and TRBJ1-6, with 9 bases fitting TRBD1. Germline values: CDR1 SNHLY, CDR2 FYNNEI. Trimming at V came to 8 bases and at J to 7 bases, leaving 3 bases not matched to a gene. This CDR3 comprises 13 residues. DNA for the CDR3: TGTGCCAGCGAAGGGACAGGGAATTCACCCCTCCACTTT. This sequence encodes CASEGTGNSPLHF.

V usage is TRBV9 and J usage is TRBJ2-7; D remains unclear. The germline V and J ends were trimmed by 0 bases and 0 bases, with 10 bases remaining between them. The CDR3 is made up of 15 amino acids. Per the germline V gene, CDR1 is SGDLS and CDR2 is YYNGEE. The CDR3 sequence: CASSVGNGYSYEQYF. CDR3 in DNA: TGTGCCAGCAGCGTAGGGAACGGATACTCCTACGAGCAGTACTTC.

The V and J genes are TRBV24-1 and TRBJ1-2; possible D gene TRBD1, 6 bases. The CDR3 consists of 11 residues. The V gene lost 8 bases and the J gene lost 6 bases, with 9 bases spanning the gap. Germline loops: CDR1 KGHDR, CDR2 SFDVKD. CDR3 sequence (DNA): TGTGCCACCAAGGGGGGCGATGGCTACACCTTC. Its protein is CATKGGDGYTF.

The table lists this clonotype with a few counts. Here the CDR3 reads CSARATDWEETQYF. Written as DNA, the CDR3 is TGCAGTGCTAGAGCTACAGACTGGGAAGAGACCCAGTACTTC. This chain connects TRBV20-1 to TRBJ2-5; D unclear. The germline V gene has CDR1 DFQATT and CDR2 SNEGSKA (reference sequence). Trimming pared 1 base from V and 3 bases from J, leaving 12 bases between. The CDR3 loop spans 14 amino acids.

This chain links TRBV7-2 with TRBJ2-7; 7 nucleotides line up with TRBD1. The germline CDR1 and CDR2 sequences are SGHTA and FQGNSA. J gave up 8 bases and V 5 bases, and 9 bases lay outside the gene matches. The CDR3 has 13 amino acids. Here the CDR3 reads CASSLGQINKQYF. The CDR3 region has the DNA TGTGCCAGCAGCCTGGGACAGATCAACAAGCAGTACTTC.

The chain employs TRBV25-1 and TRBJ2-7, with 11 bases fitting TRBD1. The CDR3 length is 12 residues. Germline loops: CDR1 MGHDK, CDR2 SYGVNS. The CDR3, as DNA: TGTGCTCAGGGACAGGGGGCCTACGAGCAGTACTTC. Translation gives CAQGQGAYEQYF.

V is TRBV7-9 and J is TRBJ2-2; 10 bases are shared with TRBD1. This CDR3 is 18 amino acids long. Germline values: CDR1 SEHNR, CDR2 FQNEAQ (reference sequence). The trim removed 5 bases at V and 6 bases at J, leaving 15 bases unmatched. CDR3 sequence reads: CASSATGTGAFIAGELFF. CDR3 nucleotides: TGTGCCAGCAGCGCAACCGGGACAGGGGCATTTATAGCCGGGGAGCTGTTTTTT.

V usage is TRBV14 and J usage is TRBJ2-3, with 15 bases fitting TRBD2. The CDR3 extends over 18 amino acids. Germline assignment: CDR1 SGHDN and CDR2 FVKESK. V lost 4 bases and J lost 2; bases outside the gene matches: 7. The CDR3 reads CASSPRTSGGAVTDTQYF. The CDR3 coding sequence is TGTGCCAGCAGCCCCCGGACTAGCGGGGGGGCGGTCACAGATACGCAGTATTTT.

The chain combines TRBV2 with TRBJ1-5; maybe TRBD1 (6 bases). The CDR3 totals 14 residues. Trimming removed 6 bases at V and 4 bases at J, with 13 bases between. Germline V gene lookup returns CDR1 SNHLY and CDR2 FYNNEI. The CDR3 nucleotides are TGTGCCAGCAGCGGCAGGGGAGGGAATCAGCCCCAGCATTTT. Translation gives CASSGRGGNQPQHF.

The rearrangement links TRBV2 to TRBJ2-3, with 7 bases matching TRBD1. The CDR3 totals 12 residues. The trim removed 8 bases at V and 3 bases at J, leaving 2 bases unmatched. The germline V gene has CDR1 SNHLY and CDR2 FYNNEI. Written as DNA, the CDR3 is TGTGCCAGCCGGGGACAGACAGATACGCAGTATTTT. This sequence encodes CASRGQTDTQYF.

This clonotype was detected a few times. The chain uses TRBV7-6 and TRBJ2-7, with no clear D. Germline values: CDR1 SGHVS, CDR2 FNYEAQ. The CDR3 covers 14 residues. V was clipped by 1 base and J by 1 base, with 8 bases between them. Here the CDR3 DNA reads TGTGCCAGCAGCTTAGGGGTAGGATCCTACGAGCAGTACTTC. Its translation: CASSLGVGSYEQYF.

On this clonotype: A much more abundant neighbour one base away suggests this may be a read error. This chain joins TRBV7-2 and TRBJ1-2, with a possible D match to TRBD1 (5 bases). V lost 5 bases, J lost 8 bases, and 21 bases lay in between. The CDR3 consists of 15 residues. CDR1 SGHTA and CDR2 FQGNSA come from the germline V gene. In nucleotides, the CDR3 is TGTGCCAGCAGCCCGGGGACGACTAAAAGCGTAGGCTACACCTTC. It translates to CASSPGTTKSVGYTF.

About this clonotype: Germline and junction disagree at one end, which may indicate a read error. The chain is built from TRBV7-9 and TRBJ1-2; 9 bases are shared with TRBD1. Germline CDR1 reads SEHNR; CDR2 reads FQNEAQ (reference sequence). The CDR3 sequence is 14 residues long. CDR3 nucleotides: TGTGCCAGCAGTTTAGCCGGGACAGGGCCTGGCTACACCTTC. Protein product: CASSLAGTGPGYTF.

The CDR3 nucleotides read TGTGCCAGCAGCTTGGGAGGGGGGGGCGTAGCGTCCTACGAGCAGTACTTC. Encoded protein: CASSLGGGGVASYEQYF. J is TRBJ2-7 and V is TRBV7-2, with a weak D call TRBD2 (7 bases). There are 17 residues in the CDR3. From germline, CDR1 is SGHTA and CDR2 FQGNSA. V lost 3 bases, J lost 1 base, and 19 bases lay in between.

The chain links TRBV19 to TRBJ1-2; no reliable D call. This CDR3 has 13 amino acids. Germline lookup yields CDR1 LNHDA and CDR2 SQIVND (reference sequence). The V end was cut by 3 bases, the J end by 4 bases, with 9 bases between. DNA for the CDR3: TGTGCCAGTAGTATTCTCGGCGGCTATGGCTACACCTTC. The encoded protein is CASSILGGYGYTF.

This clonotype showed up just a few times. V usage is TRBV19 and J usage is TRBJ1-5, with TRBD1 matching 11 bases. Germline V gene lookup returns CDR1 LNHDA and CDR2 SQIVND (reference sequence). Unmatched junction bases numbered 14, after V lost 4 bases and J lost 3 bases. The CDR3 is 19 amino acids. The DNA for the CDR3 is TGTGCCAGTAGTAACCGGTCGGGACAGGGGGGAGTTAACAATCAGCCCCAGCATTTT. It codes for CASSNRSGQGGVNNQPQHF.

This clonotype has more than one count but fewer than ten. The chain uses TRBV12-3 or TRBV12-4 and TRBJ2-7, with a weak D call TRBD2 (6 bases). The V end was cut by 5 bases, the J end by 6 bases, with 23 bases between. The length of the CDR3 is 16 residues. CDR3 region: CASSIGTPGFVGEQYF. The CDR3 DNA reads as TGTGCCAGCAGTATCGGGACTCCTGGGTTCGTCGGCGAGCAGTACTTC.

This clonotype has a handful of counts. The chain uses TRBV7-9 and TRBJ1-5, with unresolved D. This CDR3 region has 15 residues. V was cut by 1 base and J by 11 bases, with 18 bases left in between. Germline-derived CDR1 and CDR2 are SEHNR and FQNEAQ (reference sequence). CDR3 nucleotide sequence: TGTGCCAGCAGCTTAGAAGACGGATCTATCAGCACCCAGCATTTT. It is translated as CASSLEDGSISTQHF.